This record concerns one T cell receptor beta chain sequence. This entry comes from a study of PD-L1 blockade in urothelial cancer. V was trimmed by 5 bases and J by 1 base, leaving 11 bases between them. The CDR3 consists of 15 residues. Germline V gives CDR1 SGHTA, CDR2 FQGTGA. Libraries were prepared by immunoSEQ multiplex PCR; TCRdb keeps only in-frame clonotypes and omits some of them. The data hold more than 35,000 clones, with 82% observed a single time. The V gene is TRBV7-3, the J gene TRBJ2-2; a weak D match, TRBD2 (6 bases). This sequence was found in a man in his 70s with urothelial cancer. The starting material was PBMCs, obtained around atezolizumab (anti-PD-L1) treatment. This chain's CDR3 is CASSNKAGNTGELFF. For the CDR3, the DNA is TGTGCCAGCAGCAACAAAGCGGGGAACACCGGGGAGCTGTTTTTT.